The clone carrying this TCR beta chain was detected many times. Its antigen is not identified. Trimming removed 6 bases at V and 8 bases at J, with 26 bases between. There are 17 residues in the CDR3. Germline CDR1 and CDR2: SGHVS and FQNEAQ. These data come from a study of T cell repertoires in cytomegalovirus infection. The study, taken as a whole, reports: There were HLA-C-restricted CMV-specific TCR beta clonotypes dominating the ex vivo response.

TCRdb independently ran MiXCR on the reads; one entry per CDR3 protein. Here the sample spans hundreds of thousands of distinct CDR3 sequences, 17% being singletons. This receptor was taken from a human donor in good health (CMV status not recorded). Some clones in this sample may be carry-over from other donors' samples. Sequencing input: PBMCs. The chain links TRBV7-8 to TRBJ2-1; D possibly uses TRBD1 or TRBD2 (6 bases each). DNA of the CDR3: TGTGCCAGCAGGTCACGGGGGAGGACAGCCAGCACAGATGAGCAGTTCTTC. Residues: CASRSRGRTASTDEQFF.